The 5 T cell receptor beta chains listed next were all sequenced from one sample in a study of pediatric ulcerative colitis. TCRdb's copy holds only in-frame clones and misses some; the assay was immunoSEQ multiplex PCR. This sample has approximately 40,000 clones, with about 80% found just once. One to two pinch biopsies were taken from the rectum during colonoscopy. The source material was gut tissue. The receptor source for this set is a boy aged 5-17 years with moderate ulcerative colitis.

The chain combines TRBV28 with TRBJ2-7; TRBD2 matches at 7 bases. The V gene's germline CDR1 is MDHEN and CDR2 SYDVKM. This CDR3 comprises 15 residues. J was trimmed by 4 bases and V by 4 bases; bases with no gene match: 10. The CDR3 is CASSSLGREKYEQYF. The CDR3, as DNA: TGTGCCAGCAGTTCCCTGGGGCGGGAGAAGTACGAGCAGTACTTC. The full variable domain, completed using reference TRBV28 and TRBJ2-7, is DVKVTQSSRYLVKRTGEKVFLECVQDMDHENMFWYRQDPGLGLRLIYFSYDVKMKEKGDIPEGYSVSREKKERFSLILESASTNQTSMYLCASSSLGREKYEQYFGPGTRLTVT.

This CDR3 is CASSPEFRGRVRADTQYF. DNA of the CDR3: TGTGCCAGCTCACCGGAGTTTAGGGGGCGCGTTCGTGCAGATACGCAGTATTTT. The V gene is TRBV18, the J gene TRBJ2-3; TRBD1 aligns across 7 bases. Trimming at V came to 3 bases and at J to 4 bases, leaving 16 bases not matched to a gene. The CDR3 is 18 residues long. Germline assignment: CDR1 KGHSH and CDR2 LQKENI. Complete variable domain (other parts from reference TRBV18 and TRBJ2-3): NAGVMQNPRHLVRRRGQEARLRCSPMKGHSHVYWYRQLPEEGLKFMVYLQKENIIDESGMPKERFSAEFPKEGPSILRIQQVVRGDSAAYFCASSPEFRGRVRADTQYFGPGTRLTVL.

V is TRBV7-2 and J is TRBJ1-2; TRBD1 matches 8 bases. This CDR3 is built from 14 residues. Looked up from germline, CDR1 is SGHTA and CDR2 is FQGNSA. The junction had 2 bases not matched to a gene; V was cut back by 3 bases and J by 2 bases. CDR3 nucleotide sequence: TGTGCCAGCAGCTTCGACAGGGGCAACTATGGCTACACCTTC. Its translation is CASSFDRGNYGYTF.

The gene calls are TRBV5-1 and TRBJ2-1; D is ambiguous. The germline gives CDR1 SGHRS, CDR2 YFSETQ. The V end lost 9 bases, the J end lost 11 bases, and 15 bases lay between the germline ends. The CDR3 totals 11 residues. This CDR3 is CAIRAGSKQFF. The CDR3 bases are TGCGCCATCCGGGCTGGCAGTAAGCAGTTCTTC.

The chain couples TRBV7-2 to TRBJ2-7; 7 bases agree with TRBD2. CDR3 length: 15 amino acids. Germline values: CDR1 SGHTA, CDR2 FQGNSA. After removal of 4 bases from V and 5 bases from J, the junction contained 11 bases not matched to a gene. The CDR3 sequence: CASSSPWRGINEQYF. The CDR3 nucleotides are TGTGCCAGCAGCTCCCCCTGGCGGGGGATAAACGAGCAGTACTTC.